This T cell receptor (beta chain) was sequenced for a study of early T cells in non-severe SARS-CoV-2 infection (dated by TCRdb to the early 2020s). Study-level background: TCR sequencing used bulk RNA from unsorted whole blood, so alpha and beta chains could not be paired.

A case-control design nested within a healthcare worker cohort in London, UK, was used, with weekly nasopharyngeal swab PCR tests and blood sampling performed. Healthcare workers were recruited between 23 and 31 March 2020, during the week of the UK lockdown, and were followed weekly for up to roughly 16 weeks. This clonotype was detected many times. Its recognized antigen is unknown. No much larger clone is present one base from it, and per-base qualities are unavailable. Results and caveats for the whole study, not just this receptor: VDJdb matching was skewed toward anti-spike CD8 responses and likely underestimated virus-specific expansions by missing private and CD4 specificities.

Per the germline V gene (reference sequence), SGHKS is the CDR1 and YYEKEE is the CDR2. From the cysteine up to the phenylalanine, the CDR3 has a length of 17 residues. The DNA shown is the 51-base CDR3, in frame from base 1. From V the trimming removes 4 bases and from J it removes 2 bases, while the gene matches leave 11 bases of the junction unaccounted for. To prepare the library, 5' RACE was applied. The reads were generated on a NextSeq 500. In the TCR library protocol, unique molecular identifiers were attached to individual cDNA molecules to correct for PCR bias and sequencing error. Both TCR alpha and beta chains were sequenced, and tight co-correlation was observed between alpha and beta sequence abundances in each sample. On the study's bioinformatics: Decombinator V4 was used to annotate the V gene, J gene and CDR3 of the TCR sequences. TCRs were defined as expanded if a significant change between any two time points was detected under a Poisson model with p below 0.0001. Abundances of TCRs were expressed as counts per million after normalisation to the total number of TCRs sequenced in each sample. TRAV1-2 paired with TRAJ12, TRAJ20 or TRAJ33 defined MAIT TCRs, while TRAV10 paired with TRAJ18 defined iNKT TCRs. VDJdb, accessed 1 November 2021, was searched for CMV, EBV and SARS-CoV-2 annotated TCRs, excluding TCRs annotated for multiple antigens. TCRdb reworked the public reads: Q25 trimming with fastp, MiXCR clone assembly, productive beta chains retained. One record per CDR3 amino acid sequence lists the most common genes and DNA. What appears here as the V and J calls and clone size reflects TCRdb's work, not the paper's. The sample profile shows 65,000 to 75,000 distinct CDR3 sequences; approximately 10% of them were found once. The ten most abundant clones make up 3.5% to 4% of the sample.

The sequence is built from TRBV5-5 and TRBJ2-5; 10 nucleotides in the junction match TRBD2. Sequencing was performed on whole blood. The TCR was taken from an adult who was a healthcare worker with PCR-confirmed SARS-CoV-2 infection or an uninfected control (not recorded which). The nucleotide sequence reads TGTGCCAGCAGCCGCAGGCTAGCGGGAGATGGGCAAGAGACCCAGTACTTC. This encodes CASSRRLAGDGQETQYF.